This T cell receptor beta chain was sequenced for a study of T cells expressing NK-cell markers. Study-wide context: The study sequenced eight donors, seven HCMV-seropositive and one seronegative. Whole-study findings and limits: The share of CD8+ T cells held by dominant NKG2C+ clonotypes was roughly 1.0-8% in roughly 6 donors. One observes that, in several donors, these clonotypes were also the leading ones within the CD3+CD56-NKG2C+ fraction.

As concerns this clonotype: Its target is not known.

5'RACE template switching built TCR beta cDNA with unique molecular identifiers. TCRdb reanalyzed the 5' RACE reads and collapses them to one entry per CDR3 protein, without DNA. In all, the sample yields around 100,000 distinct CDR3 sequences. This CDR3 is built from 19 residues. This receptor was identified in a woman between 18 and 70 years old in good health. The chain employs TRBV12-3 or TRBV12-4 and TRBJ2-5; TCRdb's D call of TRBD2 is untestable without DNA. The sample taken for sequencing was blood T cells: a sorted CD56 or NKG2C T cell subset, CD4+ or CD8+ T cells, or bulk PBMC T cells (not recorded which). CDR3 in amino acids: CASSPGGVAGGQKQETQYF.